One sample yielded the 8 T cell receptor beta chains listed below, sequenced in a study of T cells of healthy individuals. Each CDR3 protein gets one entry after TCRdb re-called the 5' RACE reads with MiXCR. The sample includes about 96,000 distinct CDR3 sequences, 17% of them seen just once. The receptors derive from a human donor in good health.

The sample holds a few counts of this clonotype. J is TRBJ2-3 and V is TRBV7-2; TRBD2 might be the D (7 bases). CDR3 length: 15 amino acids. The V gene's germline CDR1 is SGHTA and CDR2 FQGNSA. V was cut by 3 bases and J by 4 bases, with 14 bases left in between. The CDR3 is CASSLARGAADTQYF. For the CDR3, the DNA is TGTGCCAGCAGCTTGGCCCGGGGGGCGGCAGATACGCAGTATTTT.

The J gene is TRBJ2-2, the V gene TRBV6-2 or TRBV6-3; D possibly corresponds to TRBD1 (5 bases). V dropped 0 bases and J dropped 4 bases, with 9 bases sitting between them. The CDR3 loop spans 15 amino acids. Germline V gene lookup returns CDR1 MNHEY and CDR2 SVGEGT. The CDR3, as DNA: TGTGCCAGCAGTTACTCGGCAGGGCCCACCGGGGAGCTGTTTTTT. This gives the protein CASSYSAGPTGELFF.

The sample holds many counts of this clonotype. The gene calls are TRBV7-9 and TRBJ2-3; D ambiguous. The CDR3 contains 13 residues. Trimming shortened V by 5 bases and J by 4 bases, and 10 bases separated the two germline ends. Per the germline V gene, CDR1 is SEHNR and CDR2 is FQNEAQ (reference sequence). CDR3 nucleotide sequence: TGTGCCAGCAGCCCCAAGGGTCCAGATACGCAGTATTTT. It is translated as CASSPKGPDTQYF.

V is TRBV11-2 and J is TRBJ2-2; 7 nucleotides agree with TRBD2. The junction had 21 bases not matched to a gene; V was cut back by 6 bases and J by 5 bases. Looked up from germline, CDR1 is SGHAT and CDR2 is FQNNGV. This CDR3 has 19 amino acids. The CDR3 sequence is CASSFPMWGSGILTGELFF. CDR3 in DNA: TGTGCCAGCAGTTTTCCTATGTGGGGAAGCGGGATTTTGACCGGGGAGCTGTTTTTT.

This clonotype was detected many times. The chain couples TRBV20-1 to TRBJ2-1; 10 nucleotides match TRBD2. CDR1 DFQATT and CDR2 SNEGSKA come from the germline V gene (reference sequence). This CDR3 has 14 amino acids. Unmatched junction bases numbered 9, after V lost 6 bases and J lost 7 bases. CDR3 nucleotides: TGCAGTGCGGAAAGCGGGAGGGCCGTAAATGAGCAGTTCTTC. It codes for CSAESGRAVNEQFF.

The V gene is TRBV7-9, the J gene TRBJ1-1; D is undetermined. Between the trimmed V and J ends, which lost 7 bases and 4 bases, there was a span of 19 bases. Germline loops: CDR1 SEHNR, CDR2 FQNEAQ (reference sequence). The CDR3 length is 15 residues. The CDR3 region has the DNA TGTGCCAGCACCCCCCGCGGGGTTAGTTCCACTGAAGCTTTCTTT. Translating gives CASTPRGVSSTEAFF.

This clonotype was seen ten or more times. This chain links TRBV6-5 with TRBJ1-4; a possible D gene is TRBD1 (6 bases). V dropped 7 bases and J dropped 7 bases, with 13 bases sitting between them. The length of the CDR3 is 13 residues. Germline values: CDR1 MNHEY, CDR2 SVGAGI. The CDR3 loop is CASKDRLSEKLFF. Here the CDR3 DNA reads TGTGCCAGCAAAGACAGGTTGAGTGAAAAACTGTTTTTT.

Ten or more counts support this clonotype. The V call is TRBV4-1, the J call TRBJ2-3; 9 nucleotides align to TRBD2. The CDR3 totals 17 residues. Unmatched junction bases numbered 10, after V lost 0 bases and J lost 6 bases. Germline CDR1 and CDR2: MGHRA and YSYEKL. The chain's CDR3 is CASSQDLAGGPKDTQYF. DNA for the CDR3: TGCGCCAGCAGCCAAGATTTGGCGGGAGGGCCTAAGGATACGCAGTATTTT.